Here is one T cell receptor beta chain with its context. Germline values: CDR1 LGHDT, CDR2 YNNKEL (reference sequence). This CDR3 spans 17 amino acids. Trimming cost V 0 bases and J 3 bases; bases outside gene matches: 10. Clones were read by immunoSEQ multiplex PCR, and TCRdb kept only the in-frame ones, dropping some. The sample records tens of thousands of clones, under 90% being singletons. The data originate from a study of blood T cell repertoires in COVID-19. Study information: The origin of the acute and convalescent COVID-19 samples was the United States, Italy and Spain.

The Seattle site enrolled patients during active infection and followed them longitudinally. The sequence derives from a man aged 60 to 69 with COVID-19, enrolled during active disease. This chain uses TRBV3-1 (or the pseudogene TRBV3-2) with TRBJ1-2, with 7 bases that match TRBD1. The sample taken for sequencing was peripheral blood. CDR3 nucleotides: TGTGCCAGCAGCCAAGATGCCACAGGGGTTGGGCACTATGGCTACACCTTC. Translated: CASSQDATGVGHYGYTF.